The next 6 T cell receptor beta chains were all read from a single sample in a study of T cell repertoires in cytomegalovirus infection. These receptors have no identified antigens. Using its own MiXCR run on the reads, TCRdb lists one record per CDR3 protein. The sample carries roughly 570,000 distinct CDR3 sequences, over 35% recorded once. The sample consisted of cultured PBMCs, taken from culture after CMV antigen stimulation. The receptor source for this set is a human donor in good health (CMV status not recorded). Some clones in this sample may be carry-over from other donors' samples.

The gene calls are TRBV12-3 or TRBV12-4 and TRBJ1-1; the D gene is possibly TRBD1 (6 bases). The CDR3 runs 13 residues. The ends were cut back, 3 bases at V and 3 bases at J, with 8 bases in the middle. The CDR3 DNA follows: TGTGCCAGCAGTTTTGGGGGGCACACTGAAGCTTTCTTT. This translates into CASSFGGHTEAFF.

At least ten counts were recorded for this clonotype. The rearrangement links TRBV7-2 to TRBJ2-5; weak D call: TRBD2 (6 bases). V lost 3 bases and J lost 4, with 15 bases in between. The length of the CDR3 is 15 residues. The germline gives CDR1 SGHTA, CDR2 FQGNSA. The CDR3 DNA follows: TGTGCCAGCAGCTTTGTGGATCAGGGAGGAGAGACCCAGTACTTC. It encodes CASSFVDQGGETQYF.

The chain links TRBV11-2 to TRBJ1-2; 7 bases fit TRBD1. J gave up 6 bases and V 5 bases, and 9 bases lay outside the gene matches. CDR1 and CDR2 from the germline V gene are SGHAT and FQNNGV. The CDR3 is made up of 14 amino acids. As DNA, the CDR3 is TGTGCCAGCAGCCCCAACCGACAGGGCCATGGCTACACCTTC. This translates into CASSPNRQGHGYTF. Full variable domain (remainder filled in from reference TRBV11-2 and TRBJ1-2): EAGVAQSPRYKIIEKRQSVAFWCNPISGHATLYWYQQILGQGPKLLIQFQNNGVVDDSQLPKDRFSAERLKGVDSTLKIQPAKLEDSAVYLCASSPNRQGHGYTFGSGTRLTVV.

In regard to this clonotype: This clone may be a read error of a much larger clone one base away. V usage is TRBV7-2 and J usage is TRBJ1-2, with D maybe TRBD1 (6 bases). The CDR3 has 15 amino acids. CDR1 is SGHTA, CDR2 FQGNSA, per germline. Trimming took off 0 bases at V and 5 bases at J, with 13 bases between the two ends. CDR3 nucleotide sequence: TGTGCCAGCAGCTTAGCGGGGCCAGGGACATATGGCTACACCTTC. Translated: CASSLAGPGTYGYTF.

The V gene is TRBV12-5, the J gene TRBJ1-2; TRBD1 is a possible D gene (6 bases). The CDR3 consists of 14 residues. The germline V and J ends were trimmed by 2 bases and 3 bases, with 10 bases remaining between them. Germline-derived CDR1 and CDR2 are LGHNT and FRNRAP. The CDR3 is CASGLTGRYYGYTF. The CDR3 region has the DNA TGTGCTAGTGGTTTGACAGGGCGTTACTATGGCTACACCTTC.

This clonotype has a count of ten or more. The chain recombines TRBV7-8 with TRBJ2-3; 11 nucleotides match TRBD2. Germline V CDR1 and CDR2: SGHVS, FQNEAQ. V was clipped by 5 bases and J by 2 bases; unmatched bases: 3. This CDR3 comprises 15 residues. The CDR3 loop reads CASSGTSGNTDTQYF. DNA for the CDR3: TGTGCCAGCAGCGGGACTAGCGGTAACACAGATACGCAGTATTTT.